These 21 T cell receptor beta chains share one sample of origin, sequenced in a study of neoadjuvant anti-PD-1 for oral cavity cancer. TCRdb keeps only in-frame clones here, not all; method: immunoSEQ multiplex PCR. Found here are approximately 13,000 clones, 71% of them singletons; the top ten hold 2.5% to 3%. The time point denotes: after neoadjuvant nivolumab, at surgical resection. Sample: PBMCs, taken after nivolumab (anti-PD-1) treatment. These receptors all stem from a person aged 35-79 years with oral cavity squamous cell carcinoma.

The chain has TRBV6-5 and TRBJ1-3; D gene ambiguous. Germline CDR1 and CDR2: MNHEY and SVGAGI. The CDR3 runs to 13 residues. The germline V and J ends were trimmed by 4 bases and 0 bases, with 4 bases remaining between them. In nucleotides, the CDR3 is TGTGCCAGCAGTTCGTACTCTGGAAACACCATATATTTT. It encodes CASSSYSGNTIYF.

This chain uses TRBV7-8 with TRBJ2-3, with D unclear. V was cut by 1 base and J by 5 bases, with 4 bases left in between. The CDR3 sequence is 12 residues long. The germline V gene encodes CDR1 SGHVS and CDR2 FQNEAQ. CDR3 in amino acids: CASSLGIDTQYF. DNA for the CDR3: TGTGCCAGCAGCTTAGGGATAGATACGCAGTATTTT.

The chain links TRBV27 to TRBJ2-1; tentative D call: TRBD2 (5 bases). Germline CDR1 MNHEY, CDR2 SMNVEV (reference sequence). The CDR3 is 14 amino acids. Trimming took 3 bases from V and 7 from J, leaving 13 bases between them. CDR3 residues: CASSFRISVNEQFF. CDR3 DNA: TGTGCCAGCAGTTTTCGGATTAGCGTGAATGAGCAGTTCTTC.

The CDR3 region has the DNA TGTGCCAGCAGGACCACAGGGTCTGGAAACACCATATATTTT. Amino acids: CASRTTGSGNTIYF. This chain links TRBV6-1 with TRBJ1-3; possible D gene TRBD1, 6 bases. The germline gives CDR1 MNHNS, CDR2 SASEGT. The CDR3 spans 14 residues. Trimming pared 6 bases from V and 1 base from J, leaving 10 bases between.

The sample holds a few counts of this clone. The chain carries TRBV29-1 and TRBJ2-5; D ambiguous. The germline V gene encodes CDR1 SQVTM and CDR2 ANQGSEA. This CDR3 has 14 residues. V gave up 4 bases and J gave up 2 bases, with 14 bases separating them. The CDR3 DNA reads TGCAGCGTTGGGGGATGGAAGGGACAAGAGACCCAGTACTTC. Translating gives CSVGGWKGQETQYF.

The chain combines TRBV7-3 with TRBJ1-1; a possible D gene is TRBD1 (6 bases). The CDR3 covers 14 residues. The germline V gene encodes CDR1 SGHTA and CDR2 FQGTGA. V shed 5 bases and J shed 1 base, with 11 bases lying between them. The CDR3 bases are TGTGCCAGCAGCCCGGGACACCAGAACACTGAAGCTTTCTTT. It yields the protein CASSPGHQNTEAFF.

The genes are TRBV5-4 and TRBJ2-7; no firm D call. CDR1 is SGHNT and CDR2 is YYREEE in the germline V gene (reference sequence). The CDR3 extends over 14 amino acids. The germline V and J ends were trimmed by 0 bases and 2 bases, with 9 bases remaining between them. Written as DNA, the CDR3 is TGTGCCAGCAGCTTGGCGGGTGTCGCCTACGAGCAGTACTTC. Protein: CASSLAGVAYEQYF.

Only a few counts were recorded for this clone. V usage is TRBV30 and J usage is TRBJ2-7; no reliable D call. Germline lookup yields CDR1 GTSNPN and CDR2 SVGIG (reference sequence). V lost 2 bases to trimming and J lost 5 bases, with 13 bases between them. This CDR3 has 13 amino acids. CDR3 nucleotides: TGTGCCTGGAGTAAGGGCTACCCCGACGAGCAGTACTTC. Encoded protein: CAWSKGYPDEQYF.

The J gene is TRBJ1-6, the V gene TRBV6-1; D is unclear. The CDR3 runs 13 residues. Germline lookup yields CDR1 MNHNS and CDR2 SASEGT. Trimming left V 2 bases short and J 6 bases short, with 5 bases between. CDR3 sequence: CASSESLNSPLHF. The DNA of the CDR3 is TGTGCCAGCAGTGAAAGCCTTAATTCACCCCTCCACTTT.

The rearrangement uses TRBV6-1 and TRBJ1-2, with 11 bases matching TRBD1. Germline loops: CDR1 MNHNS, CDR2 SASEGT. This CDR3 contains 16 residues. J gave up 5 bases and V 3 bases, and 8 bases lay outside the gene matches. CDR3 nucleotide sequence: TGTGCCAGCAGTGAGATTCTTGGACAGGGGGCTTATGGCTACACCTTC. This sequence encodes CASSEILGQGAYGYTF.

The genes are TRBV5-1 and TRBJ2-7, with 11 bases aligning to TRBD2. CDR1 SGHRS and CDR2 YFSETQ come from the germline V gene. V was pared by 1 base and J by 5 bases, with 5 bases of the junction left unmatched. The CDR3 runs to 15 residues. CDR3 nucleotide sequence: TGCGCCAGCAGCTTGCCTACTAGCGGGAGCCACGAGCAGTACTTC. Its protein product is CASSLPTSGSHEQYF.

This chain joins TRBV6-4 and TRBJ1-1; D remains ambiguous. V was clipped by 6 bases and J by 0 bases, with 11 bases between them. CDR1 MRHNA and CDR2 SNTAGT come from the germline V gene. The CDR3 sequence is 14 residues long. CDR3 sequence reads: CASRTAVVNTEAFF. The CDR3 nucleotides read TGTGCCAGCAGGACGGCAGTGGTGAACACTGAAGCTTTCTTT.

This chain joins TRBV7-9 and TRBJ2-2; 14 positions match TRBD2. CDR1 and CDR2 (germline): SEHNR, FQNEAQ (reference sequence). After removal of 1 base from V and 0 bases from J, the junction contained 1 base not matched to a gene. This CDR3 is 18 amino acids long. The CDR3 DNA reads as TGTGCCAGCAGCTTAGGACTAGCGGGAGGGCCGAACACCGGGGAGCTGTTTTTT. Protein sequence: CASSLGLAGGPNTGELFF.

The chain carries TRBV11-2 and TRBJ2-3; possible D gene TRBD2, 5 bases. The CDR3 length is 16 residues. The V gene lost 8 bases and the J gene lost 6 bases, with 24 bases spanning the gap. Germline values: CDR1 SGHAT, CDR2 FQNNGV. CDR3: CASCSGVPTRGDTQYF. In nucleotides, the CDR3 is TGTGCCAGCTGCAGTGGTGTGCCCACCCGAGGGGATACGCAGTATTTT.

The table lists this clone with a count of one. The J gene is TRBJ1-2, the V gene TRBV10-3, with 8 nucleotides matching TRBD1. V was pared by 0 bases and J by 5 bases, with 5 bases of the junction left unmatched. CDR1 and CDR2 from the germline V gene are ENHRY and SYGVKD. The CDR3 length is 15 residues. The CDR3 protein is CAISESGTGRYGYTF. CDR3 nucleotides: TGTGCCATCAGTGAGTCAGGGACAGGACGATATGGCTACACCTTC.

The V gene is TRBV30, the J gene TRBJ2-2; D may be TRBD2 (6 bases). CDR1 is GTSNPN, CDR2 SVGIG, per germline (reference sequence). V lost 3 bases and J 4 bases, leaving 15 bases between the germline ends. The CDR3 is 15 residues long. DNA of the CDR3: TGTGCCTGGAGGGGGGTCGGGAGTATCACCGGGGAGCTGTTTTTT. Residues: CAWRGVGSITGELFF.

This CDR3 reads CASSEGDLGGYEQYF. The CDR3 nucleotides read TGTGCCAGCAGTGAAGGCGACCTAGGCGGGTACGAGCAGTACTTC. V is TRBV6-1 and J is TRBJ2-7; tentatively, D is TRBD2 (5 bases). The ends were cut back, 1 base at V and 4 bases at J, with 14 bases in the middle. CDR3 size: 15 residues. Germline lookup yields CDR1 MNHNS and CDR2 SASEGT.

The rearrangement joins TRBV7-2 to TRBJ1-1; no clear D gene. Germline CDR1 SGHTA, CDR2 FQGNSA. The CDR3 has 13 amino acids. Trimming stripped 5 bases from V and 2 bases from J, with 9 bases between. CDR3 residues: CASSRTLNTEAFF. CDR3 DNA sequence: TGTGCCAGCAGCCGGACCCTCAACACTGAAGCTTTCTTT.

The V call is TRBV11-2, the J call TRBJ2-3; TRBD2 matches 13 bases. Unmatched junction bases numbered 4, after V lost 2 bases and J lost 5 bases. The length of the CDR3 is 16 residues. CDR1 and CDR2 from the germline V gene are SGHAT and FQNNGV. CDR3 in amino acids: CASSLSGLAGLDTQYF. For the CDR3, the DNA is TGTGCCAGCAGCTTATCGGGACTAGCGGGGTTAGATACGCAGTATTTT.

The V call is TRBV29-1, the J call TRBJ2-2; D is perhaps TRBD2 (5 bases). Germline-derived CDR1 and CDR2 are SQVTM and ANQGSEA. The V gene lost 0 bases and the J gene lost 5 bases, with 10 bases spanning the gap. The CDR3 has 14 amino acids. CDR3 sequence reads: CSVEDPPGTGELFF. The CDR3 region has the DNA TGCAGCGTTGAAGATCCCCCGGGGACCGGGGAGCTGTTTTTT.

The chain links TRBV5-4 to TRBJ1-5; D call uncertain. This CDR3 contains 13 residues. The V gene lost 0 bases and the J gene lost 7 bases, with 8 bases spanning the gap. Germline-derived CDR1 and CDR2 are SGHNT and YYREEE (reference sequence). The CDR3 coding sequence is TGTGCCAGCAGCTTGGGCACCGGGCAGCCCCAGCATTTT. This codes for CASSLGTGQPQHF.